This entry concerns a single TCR beta chain. Its antigen is not known. The data were taken from a study of shared clonotypes between healthy human individuals. Loaded into unsorted PBMC replicate PCRs was 250 to 350 ng DNA, approximately 33,000 T cell genomes. Profiling relied on immunoSEQ multiplex PCR, and the TCRdb table lists in-frame clones only, not all of them. The sample carries around 510,000 clones, around 78% recorded once. Study-wide results and limits: Clonotype sharing among donors likely depends on sequencing depth.

This CDR3 is built from 16 residues. The germline V gene has CDR1 SGHDT and CDR2 YYEEEE. V lost 5 bases, J lost 2 bases, and 8 bases stayed unmatched. The receptor was isolated from a woman aged 35 to 49 in good health. Some clones in this sample may be carry-over from other donors' samples. This chain connects TRBV5-6 to TRBJ2-7; the match to TRBD2 covers 12 bases. Sequences were obtained from PBMCs. The DNA for the CDR3 is TGTGCCAGCAGTTTTACCCTAGCGGGAGGGACCTACGAGCAGTACTTC. It yields the protein CASSFTLAGGTYEQYF.